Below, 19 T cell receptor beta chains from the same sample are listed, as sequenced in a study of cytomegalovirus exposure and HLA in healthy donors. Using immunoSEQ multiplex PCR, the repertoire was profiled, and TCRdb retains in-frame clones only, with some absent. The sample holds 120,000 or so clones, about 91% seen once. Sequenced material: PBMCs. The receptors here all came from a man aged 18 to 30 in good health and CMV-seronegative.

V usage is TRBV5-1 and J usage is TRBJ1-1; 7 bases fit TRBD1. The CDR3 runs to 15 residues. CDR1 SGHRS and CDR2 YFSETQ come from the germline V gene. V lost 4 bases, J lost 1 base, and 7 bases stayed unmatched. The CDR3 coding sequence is TGCGCCAGCAGCCCGGACCCAGGGGGGAACACTGAAGCTTTCTTT. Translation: CASSPDPGGNTEAFF.

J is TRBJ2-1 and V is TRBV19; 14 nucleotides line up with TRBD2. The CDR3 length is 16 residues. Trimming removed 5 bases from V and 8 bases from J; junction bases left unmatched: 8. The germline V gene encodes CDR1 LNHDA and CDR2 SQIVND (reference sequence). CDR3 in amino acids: CASSVSGLAGVYEQFF. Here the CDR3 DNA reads TGTGCCAGTAGTGTATCGGGACTAGCGGGAGTCTATGAGCAGTTCTTC.

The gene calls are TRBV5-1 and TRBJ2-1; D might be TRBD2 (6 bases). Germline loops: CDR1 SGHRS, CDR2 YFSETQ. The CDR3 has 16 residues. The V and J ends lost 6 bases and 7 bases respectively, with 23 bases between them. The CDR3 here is CASTDSRGNPGNEQFF. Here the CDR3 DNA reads TGCGCCAGCACCGATAGTCGCGGGAACCCCGGGAATGAGCAGTTCTTC. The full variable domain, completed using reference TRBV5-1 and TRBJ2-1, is KAGVTQTPRYLIKTRGQQVTLSCSPISGHRSVSWYQQTPGQGLQFLFEYFSETQRNKGNFPGRFSGRQFSNSRSEMNVSTLELGDSALYLCASTDSRGNPGNEQFFGPGTRLTVL.

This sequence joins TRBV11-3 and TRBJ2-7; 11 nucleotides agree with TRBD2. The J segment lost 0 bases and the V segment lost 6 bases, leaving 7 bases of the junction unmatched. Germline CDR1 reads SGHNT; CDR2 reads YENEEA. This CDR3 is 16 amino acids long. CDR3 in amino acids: CASRWGTSGTSYEQYF. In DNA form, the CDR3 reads TGTGCCAGCAGGTGGGGGACTAGCGGTACCTCCTACGAGCAGTACTTC.

The CDR3 DNA sequence: TGTGCCAGCAGTTGGGGGGGCTCCTACGAGCAGTACTTC. This translates into CASSWGGSYEQYF. The chain employs TRBV6-1 and TRBJ2-7, with 7 bases that match TRBD2. The CDR3 is 13 residues long. The germline V gene encodes CDR1 MNHNS and CDR2 SASEGT. Trimming cost V 5 bases and J 0 bases; bases outside gene matches: 1.

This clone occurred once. CDR3 coding DNA: TGTGCCAGTTCAGGGACAGTATTCAGCTACACCTTC. Translating it yields CASSGTVFSYTF. This chain joins TRBV19 and TRBJ1-2; the match to TRBD1 covers 7 bases. The junction had 9 bases not matched to a gene; V was cut back by 8 bases and J by 9 bases. The CDR3 loop spans 12 amino acids. CDR1 LNHDA and CDR2 SQIVND come from the germline V gene (reference sequence).

The CDR3 here is CASSESGGLPSYEQYF. For the CDR3, the DNA is TGTGCCAGCAGTGAATCGGGGGGACTGCCCAGCTACGAGCAGTACTTC. The chain employs TRBV25-1 and TRBJ2-7; 7 nucleotides line up with TRBD2. Germline V gene data show CDR1 as MGHDK and CDR2 as SYGVNS. V lost 1 base to trimming and J lost 3 bases; unmatched junction nucleotides: 9. The CDR3 has 16 residues.

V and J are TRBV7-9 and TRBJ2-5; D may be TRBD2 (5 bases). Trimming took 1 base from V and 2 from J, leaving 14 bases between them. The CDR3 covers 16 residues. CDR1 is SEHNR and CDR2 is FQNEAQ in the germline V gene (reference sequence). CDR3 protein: CASSLELGSAQETQYF. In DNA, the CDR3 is TGTGCCAGCAGCTTAGAACTTGGTAGCGCTCAAGAGACCCAGTACTTC.

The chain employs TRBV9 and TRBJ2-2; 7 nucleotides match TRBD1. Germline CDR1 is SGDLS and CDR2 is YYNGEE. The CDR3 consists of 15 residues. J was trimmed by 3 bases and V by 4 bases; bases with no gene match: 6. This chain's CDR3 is CASSLRTGDTGELFF. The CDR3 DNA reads TGTGCCAGCAGCCTAAGGACAGGAGACACCGGGGAGCTGTTTTTT.

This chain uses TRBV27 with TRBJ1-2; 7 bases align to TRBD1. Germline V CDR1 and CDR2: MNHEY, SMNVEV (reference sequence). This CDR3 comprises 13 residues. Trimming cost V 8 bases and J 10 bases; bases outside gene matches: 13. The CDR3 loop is CASGIQGRNDYTF. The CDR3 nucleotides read TGTGCCAGCGGGATACAGGGGAGGAATGACTACACCTTC.

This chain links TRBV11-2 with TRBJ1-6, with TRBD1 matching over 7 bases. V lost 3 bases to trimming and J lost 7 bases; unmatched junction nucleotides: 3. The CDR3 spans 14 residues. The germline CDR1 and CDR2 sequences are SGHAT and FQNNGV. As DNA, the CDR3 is TGTGCCAGCAGCTTTCGGGACAGAAATTCACCCCTCCACTTT. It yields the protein CASSFRDRNSPLHF.

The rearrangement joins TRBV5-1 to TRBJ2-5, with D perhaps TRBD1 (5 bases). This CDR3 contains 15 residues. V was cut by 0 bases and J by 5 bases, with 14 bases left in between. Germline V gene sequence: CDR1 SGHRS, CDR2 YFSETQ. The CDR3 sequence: CASSLALSQGETQYF. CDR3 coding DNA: TGCGCCAGCAGCTTGGCCCTGTCTCAGGGCGAGACCCAGTACTTC. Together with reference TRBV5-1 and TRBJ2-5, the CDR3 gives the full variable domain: KAGVTQTPRYLIKTRGQQVTLSCSPISGHRSVSWYQQTPGQGLQFLFEYFSETQRNKGNFPGRFSGRQFSNSRSEMNVSTLELGDSALYLCASSLALSQGETQYFGPGTRLLVL.

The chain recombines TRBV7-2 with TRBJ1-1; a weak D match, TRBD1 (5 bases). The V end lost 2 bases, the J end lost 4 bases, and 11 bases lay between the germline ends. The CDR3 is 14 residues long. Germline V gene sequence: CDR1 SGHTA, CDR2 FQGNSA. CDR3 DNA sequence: TGTGCCAGCAGCTTATCGGGGGTAGCCACTGAAGCTTTCTTT. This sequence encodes CASSLSGVATEAFF.

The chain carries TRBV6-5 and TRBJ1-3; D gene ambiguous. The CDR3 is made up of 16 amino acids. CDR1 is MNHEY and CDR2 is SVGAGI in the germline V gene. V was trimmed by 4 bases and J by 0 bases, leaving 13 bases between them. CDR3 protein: CASSSPAGSSGNTIYF. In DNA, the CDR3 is TGTGCCAGCAGTTCACCAGCGGGAAGCTCTGGAAACACCATATATTTT.

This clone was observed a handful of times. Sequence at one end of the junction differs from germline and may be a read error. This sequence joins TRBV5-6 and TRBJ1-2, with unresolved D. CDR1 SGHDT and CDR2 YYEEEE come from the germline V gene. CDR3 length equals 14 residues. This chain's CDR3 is CASSLPSTKYGYTF. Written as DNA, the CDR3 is TGTGCCAGCAGCTTGCCCTCGACTAAATATGGCTACACCTTC.

The CDR3: CASSIIVGGGVLAFRHF. The CDR3 DNA follows: TGTGCCAGTAGTATAATAGTGGGAGGTGGAGTTCTAGCTTTTAGGCATTTT. The rearrangement links TRBV19 to TRBJ1-5; D not resolved. The V end lost 2 bases, the J end lost 15 bases, and 29 bases lay between the germline ends. CDR1 is LNHDA, CDR2 SQIVND, per germline (reference sequence). This CDR3 is built from 17 residues.

The CDR3 DNA reads TGTGCCAGCAGCTCAGGGGGACTAGCGGGGTTGAATGAGCAGTTCTTC. Translated, it gives CASSSGGLAGLNEQFF. This chain links TRBV13 with TRBJ2-1; 13 bases match TRBD2. Germline CDR1 PRHDT, CDR2 FYEKMQ (reference sequence). The CDR3 spans 16 residues. V was clipped by 4 bases and J by 7 bases; unmatched bases: 7. Looking up the rest from reference TRBV13 and TRBJ2-1 gives the full variable domain: AAGVIQSPRHLIKEKRETATLKCYPIPRHDTVYWYQQGPGQDPQFLISFYEKMQSDKGSIPDRFSAQQFSDYHSELNMSSLELGDSALYFCASSSGGLAGLNEQFFGPGTRLTVL.

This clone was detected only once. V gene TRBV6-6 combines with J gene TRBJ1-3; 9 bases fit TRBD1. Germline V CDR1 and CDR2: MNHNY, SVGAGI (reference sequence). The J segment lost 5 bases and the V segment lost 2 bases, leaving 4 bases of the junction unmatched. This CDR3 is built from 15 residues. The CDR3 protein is CASSYRGQGRNTIYF. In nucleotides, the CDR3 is TGTGCCAGCAGTTACAGGGGACAGGGAAGAAACACCATATATTTT.

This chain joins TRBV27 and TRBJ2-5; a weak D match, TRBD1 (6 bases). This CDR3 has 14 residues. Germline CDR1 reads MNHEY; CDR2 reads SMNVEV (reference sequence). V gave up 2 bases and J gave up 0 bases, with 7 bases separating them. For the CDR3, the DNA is TGTGCCAGCAGTTTAAGGACAGACCAAGAGACCCAGTACTTC. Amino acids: CASSLRTDQETQYF.